The T cell receptor (beta chain) under discussion was sequenced for a study of blood T cell repertoires in COVID-19. The protocol was immunoSEQ multiplex PCR, while the TCRdb copy is restricted to in-frame clones and leaves out a portion. The sample contains fewer than 350,000 clones, 85% to 90% of which appear only once. V lost 1 base, J lost 1 base, and 9 bases lay in between. The CDR3 loop spans 15 amino acids. The germline V gene has CDR1 LGHNA and CDR2 YNFKEQ. The V call is TRBV4-2, the J call TRBJ2-3; possibly TRBD1 for D (6 bases). The sequence came from a woman in her thirties with COVID-19, enrolled during active disease. Sequenced sample: peripheral blood. This CDR3 is CASSQGTEGTDTQYF. The CDR3 DNA follows: TGTGCCAGCAGCCAAGGGACAGAAGGCACAGATACGCAGTATTTT.